This T cell receptor beta chain was retrieved from a study of blood T cell repertoires in COVID-19. Only in-frame clones appear in the TCRdb table, and some are missing; sequencing was by immunoSEQ multiplex PCR. The sample has around 100,000 clones, about 85% seen once. The receptor's source is a human donor in a cohort sampled during active COVID-19. Sequencing used peripheral blood.

DNA for the CDR3: TGTGCCAGCAGAGCCGGGACTGCGAACACTGAAGCTTTCTTT. Protein product: CASRAGTANTEAFF. J is TRBJ1-1 and V is TRBV6-5; a possible D gene is TRBD1 (5 bases). Trimming took off 6 bases at V and 1 base at J, with 12 bases between the two ends. Germline-derived CDR1 and CDR2 are MNHEY and SVGAGI. The CDR3 is 14 residues long.